This TCR beta chain originates from a study of blood T cells in healthy people across ages. This clonotype showed up many times. Its specificity is not known. Primers used in a second PCR of about 6 to 11 cycles were a sample-barcoded 5' primer and a J-beta primer mix. Each CDR3 protein is one row after TCRdb ran MiXCR on the 5' RACE reads. The table lists hundreds of thousands of distinct CDR3 sequences, 25% to 35% of them singletons. Study-level results: Since the PBMCs were unsorted, naive and antigen-experienced cells could not be conclusively compared.

CDR1 is SGHRS, CDR2 YFSETQ, per germline. The germline V and J ends were trimmed by 2 bases and 3 bases, with 13 bases remaining between them. The CDR3 extends over 15 amino acids. Sequenced sample: blood. The V and J genes are TRBV5-1 and TRBJ2-3, with D perhaps matching TRBD2 (6 bases). This clonotype originated in a woman older than 75 in good health. CDR3 region: CASSLGRRETDTQYF. For the CDR3, the DNA is TGCGCCAGCAGCTTAGGGAGGCGGGAAACAGATACGCAGTATTTT.